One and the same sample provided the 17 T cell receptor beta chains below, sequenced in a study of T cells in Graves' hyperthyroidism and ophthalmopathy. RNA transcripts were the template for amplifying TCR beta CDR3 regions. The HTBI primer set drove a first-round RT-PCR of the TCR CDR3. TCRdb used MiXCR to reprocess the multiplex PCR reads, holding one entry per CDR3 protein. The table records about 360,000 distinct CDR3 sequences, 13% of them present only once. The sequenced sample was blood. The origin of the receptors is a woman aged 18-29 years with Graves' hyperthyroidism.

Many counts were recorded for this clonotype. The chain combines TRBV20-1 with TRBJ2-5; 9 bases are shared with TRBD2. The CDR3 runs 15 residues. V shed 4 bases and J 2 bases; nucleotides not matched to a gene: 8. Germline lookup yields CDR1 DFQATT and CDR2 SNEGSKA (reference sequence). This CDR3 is CSATGLAGIQETQYF. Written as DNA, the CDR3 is TGCAGTGCTACAGGTCTAGCGGGGATACAAGAGACCCAGTACTTC.

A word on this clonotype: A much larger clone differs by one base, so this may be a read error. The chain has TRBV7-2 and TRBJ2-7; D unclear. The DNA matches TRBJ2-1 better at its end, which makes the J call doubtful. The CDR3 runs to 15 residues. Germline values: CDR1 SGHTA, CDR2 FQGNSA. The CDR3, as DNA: TGTGCCAGCAGCCGTGAACGATTACCCTCCTACGAGCAGTTCTTC. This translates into CASSRERLPSYEQFF.

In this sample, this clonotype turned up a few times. In DNA form, the CDR3 reads TGCAGTGTGGGGGAGGGCTACACCTTC. It codes for CSVGEGYTF. The gene calls are TRBV20-1 and TRBJ1-2; a weak D match, TRBD1 (5 bases). V was shortened by 7 bases and J by 8 bases, with 8 bases between the two germline ends. Germline V gene sequence: CDR1 DFQATT, CDR2 SNEGSKA (reference sequence). There are 9 residues in the CDR3.

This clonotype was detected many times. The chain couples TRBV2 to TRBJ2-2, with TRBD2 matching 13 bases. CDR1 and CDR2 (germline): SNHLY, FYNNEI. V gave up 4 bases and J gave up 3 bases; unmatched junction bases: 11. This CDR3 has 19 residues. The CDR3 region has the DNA TGTGCCAGCAGTGTGTTCGGACTAGCGGGAGTTGGGGACACCGGGGAGCTGTTTTTT. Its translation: CASSVFGLAGVGDTGELFF.

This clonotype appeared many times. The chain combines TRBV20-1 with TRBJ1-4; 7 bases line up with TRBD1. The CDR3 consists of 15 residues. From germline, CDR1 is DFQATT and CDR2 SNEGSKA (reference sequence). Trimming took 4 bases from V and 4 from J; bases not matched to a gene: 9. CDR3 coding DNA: TGCAGTGCTACGCGAGGGGGCAGACTTAATGAAAAACTGTTTTTT. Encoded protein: CSATRGGRLNEKLFF.

In DNA form, the CDR3 reads TGTGCCAGCAGTTTGGTTGGGGCTAGCGGGGCCCTAGAGACCCAGTACTTC. Its translation: CASSLVGASGALETQYF. The rearrangement uses TRBV28 and TRBJ2-5; 9 bases agree with TRBD2. The CDR3 length is 17 residues. Germline CDR1 reads MDHEN; CDR2 reads SYDVKM. V shed 3 bases, J shed 4 bases, and the junction held 12 bases outside the gene matches.

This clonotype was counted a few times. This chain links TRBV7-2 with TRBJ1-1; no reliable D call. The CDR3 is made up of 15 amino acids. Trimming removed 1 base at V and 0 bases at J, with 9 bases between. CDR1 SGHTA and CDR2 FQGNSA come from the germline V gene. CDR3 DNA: TGTGCCAGCAGCTTAGGGGGTGGAATGAACACTGAAGCTTTCTTT. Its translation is CASSLGGGMNTEAFF.

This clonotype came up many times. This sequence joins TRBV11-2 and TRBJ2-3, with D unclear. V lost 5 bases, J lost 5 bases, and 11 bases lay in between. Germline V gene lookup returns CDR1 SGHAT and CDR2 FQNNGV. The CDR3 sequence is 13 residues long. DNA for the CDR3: TGTGCCAGCAGCCGGCAGGCCCAAGATACGCAGTATTTT. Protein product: CASSRQAQDTQYF. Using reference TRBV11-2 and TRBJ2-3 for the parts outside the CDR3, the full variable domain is EAGVAQSPRYKIIEKRQSVAFWCNPISGHATLYWYQQILGQGPKLLIQFQNNGVVDDSQLPKDRFSAERLKGVDSTLKIQPAKLEDSAVYLCASSRQAQDTQYFGPGTRLTVL.

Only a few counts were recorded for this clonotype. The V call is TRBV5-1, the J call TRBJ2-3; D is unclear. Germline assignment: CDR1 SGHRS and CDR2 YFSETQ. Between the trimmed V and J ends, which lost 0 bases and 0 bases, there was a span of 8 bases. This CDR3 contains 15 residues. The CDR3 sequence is CASSLDKRSTDTQYF. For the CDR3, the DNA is TGCGCCAGCAGCTTGGACAAGAGAAGCACAGATACGCAGTATTTT.

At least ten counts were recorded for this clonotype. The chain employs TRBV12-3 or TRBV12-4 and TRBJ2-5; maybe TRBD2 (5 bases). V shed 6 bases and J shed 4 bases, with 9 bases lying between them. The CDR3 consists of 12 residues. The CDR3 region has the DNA TGTGCCAGCAGCTTCGGAGGAGAGACCCAGTACTTC. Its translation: CASSFGGETQYF.

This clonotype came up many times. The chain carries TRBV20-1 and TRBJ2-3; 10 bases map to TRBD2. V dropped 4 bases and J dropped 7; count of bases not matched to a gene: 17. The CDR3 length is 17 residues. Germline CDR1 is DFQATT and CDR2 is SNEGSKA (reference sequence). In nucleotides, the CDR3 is TGCAGTGCTACAGATCAATCTAGCGGGGGTCCTGGGTATACGCAGTATTTT. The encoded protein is CSATDQSSGGPGYTQYF.

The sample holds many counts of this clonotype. The CDR3 region has the DNA TGTGCCAGCAGTGACTCGGGAGTTCTGAATGAGCAGTTCTTC. This codes for CASSDSGVLNEQFF. J is TRBJ2-1 and V is TRBV12-3 or TRBV12-4, with a possible D match to TRBD2 (6 bases). The CDR3 length is 14 residues. Trimming removed 5 bases from V and 7 bases from J, with 15 bases in between.

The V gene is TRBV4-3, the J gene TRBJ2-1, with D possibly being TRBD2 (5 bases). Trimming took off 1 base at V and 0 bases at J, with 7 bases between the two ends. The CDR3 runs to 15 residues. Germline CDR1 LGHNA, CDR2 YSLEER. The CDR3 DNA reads TGCGCCAGCAGCCAAGCAAGCGGCTCCTACAATGAGCAGTTCTTC. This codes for CASSQASGSYNEQFF.

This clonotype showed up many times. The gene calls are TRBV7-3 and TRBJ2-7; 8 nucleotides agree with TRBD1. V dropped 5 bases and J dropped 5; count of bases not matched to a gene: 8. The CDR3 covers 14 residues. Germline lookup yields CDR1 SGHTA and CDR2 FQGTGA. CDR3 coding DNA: TGTGCCAGCAGCCTGACAGGGGACAGCAACGAGCAGTACTTC. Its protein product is CASSLTGDSNEQYF. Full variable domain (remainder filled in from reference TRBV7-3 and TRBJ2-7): GAGVSQTPSNKVTEKGKYVELRCDPISGHTALYWYRQSLGQGPEFLIYFQGTGAADDSGLPNDRFFAVRPEGSVSTLKIQRTERGDSAVYLCASSLTGDSNEQYFGPGTRLTVT.

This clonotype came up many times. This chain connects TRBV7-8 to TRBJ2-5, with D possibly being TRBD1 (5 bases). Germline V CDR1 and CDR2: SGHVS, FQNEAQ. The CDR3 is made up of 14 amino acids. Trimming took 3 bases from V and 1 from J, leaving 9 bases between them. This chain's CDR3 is CASSLDTPQETQYF. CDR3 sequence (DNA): TGTGCCAGCAGCTTGGACACCCCCCAAGAGACCCAGTACTTC.

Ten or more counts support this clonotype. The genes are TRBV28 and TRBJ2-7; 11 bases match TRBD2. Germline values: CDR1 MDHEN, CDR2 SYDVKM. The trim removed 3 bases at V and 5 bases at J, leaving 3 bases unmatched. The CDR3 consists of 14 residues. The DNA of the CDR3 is TGTGCCAGCAGTTTGACTAGCGGGAATCACGAGCAGTACTTC. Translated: CASSLTSGNHEQYF. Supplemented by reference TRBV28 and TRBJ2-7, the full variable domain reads DVKVTQSSRYLVKRTGEKVFLECVQDMDHENMFWYRQDPGLGLRLIYFSYDVKMKEKGDIPEGYSVSREKKERFSLILESASTNQTSMYLCASSLTSGNHEQYFGPGTRLTVT.

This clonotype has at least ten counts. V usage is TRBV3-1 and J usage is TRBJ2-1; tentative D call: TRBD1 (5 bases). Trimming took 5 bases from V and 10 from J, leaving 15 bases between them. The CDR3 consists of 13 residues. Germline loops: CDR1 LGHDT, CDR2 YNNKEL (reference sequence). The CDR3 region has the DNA TGTGCCAGCAGCTCCGACAGACTCGGAGAGCAGTTCTTC. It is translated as CASSSDRLGEQFF.